Below, 17 T cell receptor beta chains from the same sample are listed, as sequenced in a study of T cell responses to AZD1222 COVID-19 vaccine. Sequenced by immunoSEQ multiplex PCR; TCRdb stores in-frame clones only, minus some. The table records fewer than 180,000 clones, 94% of them present only once. Sequenced material: peripheral blood, taken on day 0 of AZD1222 vaccination. These receptors all come from an adult in good health.

The V call is TRBV7-3, the J call TRBJ1-6, with 10 bases fitting TRBD1. Germline trimming cut 5 bases from V and 8 bases from J; bases unmatched to any gene: 9. This CDR3 has 16 amino acids. The germline V gene has CDR1 SGHTA and CDR2 FQGTGA. CDR3 sequence (DNA): TGTGCCAGCAGCCCCGAGGAGACAGGGGGCTATTCACCCCTCCACTTT. Residues: CASSPEETGGYSPLHF.

The rearrangement links TRBV7-2 to TRBJ1-2; D remains unclear. The V and J ends lost 4 bases and 2 bases respectively, with 8 bases between them. Germline CDR1 and CDR2: SGHTA and FQGNSA. CDR3 length equals 13 residues. For the CDR3, the DNA is TGTGCCAGCAGCTACATTATGAACTATGGCTACACCTTC. Its protein is CASSYIMNYGYTF. The full variable domain, its missing parts supplied by reference TRBV7-2 and TRBJ1-2, is GAGVSQSPSNKVTEKGKDVELRCDPISGHTALYWYRQSLGQGLEFLIYFQGNSAPDKSGLPSDRFSAERTGGSVSTLTIQRTQQEDSAVYLCASSYIMNYGYTFGSGTRLTVV.

This chain uses TRBV7-3 with TRBJ2-1, with D possibly matching TRBD2 (6 bases). Germline V lookup: CDR1 SGHTA, CDR2 FQGTGA. This CDR3 contains 15 residues. V gave up 2 bases and J gave up 2 bases, with 10 bases separating them. CDR3 sequence reads: CASSLVAGTYNEQFF. CDR3 DNA: TGTGCCAGCAGCTTAGTTGCGGGGACCTACAATGAGCAGTTCTTC.

V is TRBV7-7 and J is TRBJ2-5; 9 positions agree with TRBD2. The ends lost 4 bases at V and 5 bases at J; junction bases unmatched: 8. The length of the CDR3 is 15 residues. The germline V gene encodes CDR1 SSHAT and CDR2 FNYEAQ (reference sequence). CDR3 residues: CASSSLAGDGETQYF. The DNA for the CDR3 is TGTGCCAGCAGCTCGTTAGCGGGGGACGGGGAGACCCAGTACTTC. Together with reference TRBV7-7 and TRBJ2-5, the CDR3 gives the full variable domain: GAGVSQSPRYKVTKRGQDVTLRCDPISSHATLYWYQQALGQGPEFLTYFNYEAQPDKSGLPSDRFSAERPEGSISTLTIQRTEQRDSAMYRCASSSLAGDGETQYFGPGTRLLVL.

The rearrangement joins TRBV6-5 to TRBJ1-6, with unresolved D. Germline CDR1 MNHEY, CDR2 SVGAGI. This CDR3 has 12 residues. V was cut by 7 bases and J by 9 bases, with 10 bases left in between. CDR3 residues: CASTDSGSPLHF. DNA for the CDR3: TGTGCCAGCACCGACTCTGGTTCACCCCTCCACTTT.

The V call is TRBV19, the J call TRBJ1-5; D call uncertain. The CDR3 runs 15 residues. V lost 6 bases, J lost 0 bases, and 12 bases lay in between. Germline V gene sequence: CDR1 LNHDA, CDR2 SQIVND (reference sequence). In DNA form, the CDR3 reads TGTGCCAGTAGGTGGGCTCAAAATAGCAATCAGCCCCAGCATTTT. Amino acids: CASRWAQNSNQPQHF.

This chain links TRBV5-6 with TRBJ2-5; D might be TRBD1 (6 bases). There are 16 residues in the CDR3. Germline V gene sequence: CDR1 SGHDT, CDR2 YYEEEE. V was shortened by 2 bases and J by 0 bases, with 14 bases between the two germline ends. The CDR3 spells CASSLLGTTYQETQYF. As DNA, the CDR3 is TGTGCCAGCAGCTTACTTGGGACAACGTACCAAGAGACCCAGTACTTC. Supplemented by reference TRBV5-6 and TRBJ2-5, the full variable domain reads DAGVTQSPTHLIKTRGQQVTLRCSPKSGHDTVSWYQQALGQGPQFIFQYYEEEERQRGNFPDRFSGHQFPNYSSELNVNALLLGDSALYLCASSLLGTTYQETQYFGPGTRLLVL.

The rearrangement joins TRBV5-6 to TRBJ2-1; D remains ambiguous. This CDR3 has 14 residues. The germline V gene has CDR1 SGHDT and CDR2 YYEEEE. Trimming stripped 4 bases from V and 1 base from J, with 9 bases between. CDR3 coding DNA: TGTGCCAGCAGCCCACCTAATTCCTACAATGAGCAGTTCTTC. This sequence encodes CASSPPNSYNEQFF. The entire variable domain, with the rest obtained from reference TRBV5-6 and TRBJ2-1, is as follows: DAGVTQSPTHLIKTRGQQVTLRCSPKSGHDTVSWYQQALGQGPQFIFQYYEEEERQRGNFPDRFSGHQFPNYSSELNVNALLLGDSALYLCASSPPNSYNEQFFGPGTRLTVL.

The chain has TRBV5-1 and TRBJ2-1; weak D call: TRBD2 (5 bases). The CDR3 is 17 amino acids. The germline CDR1 and CDR2 sequences are SGHRS and YFSETQ. The V end was cut by 0 bases, the J end by 5 bases, with 18 bases between. The CDR3 DNA is TGCGCCAGCAGCTTGGCCTCTACCGGGATAACCGACAATGAGCAGTTCTTC. Protein sequence: CASSLASTGITDNEQFF.

V usage is TRBV7-2 and J usage is TRBJ1-1; no firm D call. V was clipped by 1 base and J by 5 bases, with 14 bases between them. This CDR3 has 15 residues. Germline CDR1 is SGHTA and CDR2 is FQGNSA. The CDR3 DNA reads TGTGCCAGCAGCTTAGTCGTAACAGTCAAAACTGAAGCTTTCTTT. Translation: CASSLVVTVKTEAFF.

The chain links TRBV20-1 to TRBJ1-2; D is undetermined. This CDR3 has 16 amino acids. In germline, CDR1 is DFQATT, CDR2 SNEGSKA (reference sequence). Trimming left V 3 bases short and J 0 bases short, with 17 bases between. The CDR3: CSASNPNKRANYGYTF. CDR3 DNA sequence: TGCAGTGCTAGTAACCCCAATAAGAGAGCTAACTATGGCTACACCTTC.

This chain joins TRBV19 and TRBJ1-5; possible D gene TRBD1, 6 bases. Germline assignment: CDR1 LNHDA and CDR2 SQIVND (reference sequence). V was clipped by 0 bases and J by 0 bases, with 9 bases between them. CDR3 size: 16 residues. CDR3 DNA sequence: TGTGCCAGTAGTATAGAAAGGGGGTATAGCAATCAGCCCCAGCATTTT. Its protein is CASSIERGYSNQPQHF.

The chain combines TRBV2 with TRBJ2-4, with D perhaps matching TRBD2 (5 bases). This CDR3 spans 15 amino acids. Germline V gene sequence: CDR1 SNHLY, CDR2 FYNNEI. Trimming shortened V by 3 bases and J by 7 bases, and 16 bases separated the two germline ends. The CDR3 protein is CASSDTGYLENIQYF. The DNA of the CDR3 is TGTGCCAGCAGTGATACGGGATACCTGGAGAACATTCAGTACTTC.

CDR3 coding DNA: TGCGCCAGCAGTCCCCTCAGTTACACCGGGGAGCTGTTTTTT. Amino acid sequence: CASSPLSYTGELFF. This chain connects TRBV10-2 to TRBJ2-2; D gene ambiguous. Germline V gene lookup returns CDR1 WSHSY and CDR2 SAAADI. The CDR3 is 14 residues long. V was shortened by 5 bases and J by 3 bases, with 10 bases between the two germline ends.

The chain is built from TRBV10-3 and TRBJ1-1; perhaps TRBD1 as D (6 bases). Trimming stripped 0 bases from V and 4 bases from J, with 15 bases between. Germline V gene data show CDR1 as ENHRY and CDR2 as SYGVKD. This CDR3 has 16 residues. Written as DNA, the CDR3 is TGTGCCATCAGTGAGTCACCACAGGGATTGGGCACTGAAGCTTTCTTT. This sequence encodes CAISESPQGLGTEAFF.

The chain couples TRBV9 to TRBJ2-5; D is unresolved. Per the germline V gene, CDR1 is SGDLS and CDR2 is YYNGEE. The CDR3 extends over 13 amino acids. Trimming pared 2 bases from V and 2 bases from J, leaving 7 bases between. The CDR3 protein is CASSVDLQETQYF. The CDR3 region has the DNA TGTGCCAGCAGCGTTGACTTACAAGAGACCCAGTACTTC. Complete variable domain (other parts from reference TRBV9 and TRBJ2-5): DSGVTQTPKHLITATGQRVTLRCSPRSGDLSVYWYQQSLDQGLQFLIQYYNGEERAKGNILERFSAQQFPDLHSELNLSSLELGDSALYFCASSVDLQETQYFGPGTRLLVL.

The table lists this clone with a count of one. CDR3 DNA sequence: TGTGCCAGCAGTCCAGGGTGGGCGAGACAGCCCCAGCATTTT. It yields the protein CASSPGWARQPQHF. The chain employs TRBV28 and TRBJ1-5, with D possibly being TRBD1 (5 bases). The length of the CDR3 is 14 residues. V was shortened by 5 bases and J by 7 bases, with 15 bases between the two germline ends. The germline gives CDR1 MDHEN, CDR2 SYDVKM. Filled out from reference TRBV28 and TRBJ1-5, the complete variable domain reads DVKVTQSSRYLVKRTGEKVFLECVQDMDHENMFWYRQDPGLGLRLIYFSYDVKMKEKGDIPEGYSVSREKKERFSLILESASTNQTSMYLCASSPGWARQPQHFGDGTRLSIL.